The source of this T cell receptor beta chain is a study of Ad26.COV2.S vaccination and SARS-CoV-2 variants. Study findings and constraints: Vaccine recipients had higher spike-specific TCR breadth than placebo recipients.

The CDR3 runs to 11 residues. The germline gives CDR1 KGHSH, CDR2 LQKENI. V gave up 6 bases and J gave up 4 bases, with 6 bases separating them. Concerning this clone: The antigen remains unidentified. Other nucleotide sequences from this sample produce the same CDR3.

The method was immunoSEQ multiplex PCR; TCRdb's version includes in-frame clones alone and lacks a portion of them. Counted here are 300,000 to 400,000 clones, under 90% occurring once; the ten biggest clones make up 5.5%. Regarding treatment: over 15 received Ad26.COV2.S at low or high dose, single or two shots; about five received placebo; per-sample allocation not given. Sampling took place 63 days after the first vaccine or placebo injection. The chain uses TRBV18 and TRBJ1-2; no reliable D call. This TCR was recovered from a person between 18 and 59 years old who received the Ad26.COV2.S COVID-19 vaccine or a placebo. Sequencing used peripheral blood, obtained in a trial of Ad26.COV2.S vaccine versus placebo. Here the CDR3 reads CASSPSYGYTF. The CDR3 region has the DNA TGTGCCAGCTCTCCGTCCTATGGCTACACCTTC.